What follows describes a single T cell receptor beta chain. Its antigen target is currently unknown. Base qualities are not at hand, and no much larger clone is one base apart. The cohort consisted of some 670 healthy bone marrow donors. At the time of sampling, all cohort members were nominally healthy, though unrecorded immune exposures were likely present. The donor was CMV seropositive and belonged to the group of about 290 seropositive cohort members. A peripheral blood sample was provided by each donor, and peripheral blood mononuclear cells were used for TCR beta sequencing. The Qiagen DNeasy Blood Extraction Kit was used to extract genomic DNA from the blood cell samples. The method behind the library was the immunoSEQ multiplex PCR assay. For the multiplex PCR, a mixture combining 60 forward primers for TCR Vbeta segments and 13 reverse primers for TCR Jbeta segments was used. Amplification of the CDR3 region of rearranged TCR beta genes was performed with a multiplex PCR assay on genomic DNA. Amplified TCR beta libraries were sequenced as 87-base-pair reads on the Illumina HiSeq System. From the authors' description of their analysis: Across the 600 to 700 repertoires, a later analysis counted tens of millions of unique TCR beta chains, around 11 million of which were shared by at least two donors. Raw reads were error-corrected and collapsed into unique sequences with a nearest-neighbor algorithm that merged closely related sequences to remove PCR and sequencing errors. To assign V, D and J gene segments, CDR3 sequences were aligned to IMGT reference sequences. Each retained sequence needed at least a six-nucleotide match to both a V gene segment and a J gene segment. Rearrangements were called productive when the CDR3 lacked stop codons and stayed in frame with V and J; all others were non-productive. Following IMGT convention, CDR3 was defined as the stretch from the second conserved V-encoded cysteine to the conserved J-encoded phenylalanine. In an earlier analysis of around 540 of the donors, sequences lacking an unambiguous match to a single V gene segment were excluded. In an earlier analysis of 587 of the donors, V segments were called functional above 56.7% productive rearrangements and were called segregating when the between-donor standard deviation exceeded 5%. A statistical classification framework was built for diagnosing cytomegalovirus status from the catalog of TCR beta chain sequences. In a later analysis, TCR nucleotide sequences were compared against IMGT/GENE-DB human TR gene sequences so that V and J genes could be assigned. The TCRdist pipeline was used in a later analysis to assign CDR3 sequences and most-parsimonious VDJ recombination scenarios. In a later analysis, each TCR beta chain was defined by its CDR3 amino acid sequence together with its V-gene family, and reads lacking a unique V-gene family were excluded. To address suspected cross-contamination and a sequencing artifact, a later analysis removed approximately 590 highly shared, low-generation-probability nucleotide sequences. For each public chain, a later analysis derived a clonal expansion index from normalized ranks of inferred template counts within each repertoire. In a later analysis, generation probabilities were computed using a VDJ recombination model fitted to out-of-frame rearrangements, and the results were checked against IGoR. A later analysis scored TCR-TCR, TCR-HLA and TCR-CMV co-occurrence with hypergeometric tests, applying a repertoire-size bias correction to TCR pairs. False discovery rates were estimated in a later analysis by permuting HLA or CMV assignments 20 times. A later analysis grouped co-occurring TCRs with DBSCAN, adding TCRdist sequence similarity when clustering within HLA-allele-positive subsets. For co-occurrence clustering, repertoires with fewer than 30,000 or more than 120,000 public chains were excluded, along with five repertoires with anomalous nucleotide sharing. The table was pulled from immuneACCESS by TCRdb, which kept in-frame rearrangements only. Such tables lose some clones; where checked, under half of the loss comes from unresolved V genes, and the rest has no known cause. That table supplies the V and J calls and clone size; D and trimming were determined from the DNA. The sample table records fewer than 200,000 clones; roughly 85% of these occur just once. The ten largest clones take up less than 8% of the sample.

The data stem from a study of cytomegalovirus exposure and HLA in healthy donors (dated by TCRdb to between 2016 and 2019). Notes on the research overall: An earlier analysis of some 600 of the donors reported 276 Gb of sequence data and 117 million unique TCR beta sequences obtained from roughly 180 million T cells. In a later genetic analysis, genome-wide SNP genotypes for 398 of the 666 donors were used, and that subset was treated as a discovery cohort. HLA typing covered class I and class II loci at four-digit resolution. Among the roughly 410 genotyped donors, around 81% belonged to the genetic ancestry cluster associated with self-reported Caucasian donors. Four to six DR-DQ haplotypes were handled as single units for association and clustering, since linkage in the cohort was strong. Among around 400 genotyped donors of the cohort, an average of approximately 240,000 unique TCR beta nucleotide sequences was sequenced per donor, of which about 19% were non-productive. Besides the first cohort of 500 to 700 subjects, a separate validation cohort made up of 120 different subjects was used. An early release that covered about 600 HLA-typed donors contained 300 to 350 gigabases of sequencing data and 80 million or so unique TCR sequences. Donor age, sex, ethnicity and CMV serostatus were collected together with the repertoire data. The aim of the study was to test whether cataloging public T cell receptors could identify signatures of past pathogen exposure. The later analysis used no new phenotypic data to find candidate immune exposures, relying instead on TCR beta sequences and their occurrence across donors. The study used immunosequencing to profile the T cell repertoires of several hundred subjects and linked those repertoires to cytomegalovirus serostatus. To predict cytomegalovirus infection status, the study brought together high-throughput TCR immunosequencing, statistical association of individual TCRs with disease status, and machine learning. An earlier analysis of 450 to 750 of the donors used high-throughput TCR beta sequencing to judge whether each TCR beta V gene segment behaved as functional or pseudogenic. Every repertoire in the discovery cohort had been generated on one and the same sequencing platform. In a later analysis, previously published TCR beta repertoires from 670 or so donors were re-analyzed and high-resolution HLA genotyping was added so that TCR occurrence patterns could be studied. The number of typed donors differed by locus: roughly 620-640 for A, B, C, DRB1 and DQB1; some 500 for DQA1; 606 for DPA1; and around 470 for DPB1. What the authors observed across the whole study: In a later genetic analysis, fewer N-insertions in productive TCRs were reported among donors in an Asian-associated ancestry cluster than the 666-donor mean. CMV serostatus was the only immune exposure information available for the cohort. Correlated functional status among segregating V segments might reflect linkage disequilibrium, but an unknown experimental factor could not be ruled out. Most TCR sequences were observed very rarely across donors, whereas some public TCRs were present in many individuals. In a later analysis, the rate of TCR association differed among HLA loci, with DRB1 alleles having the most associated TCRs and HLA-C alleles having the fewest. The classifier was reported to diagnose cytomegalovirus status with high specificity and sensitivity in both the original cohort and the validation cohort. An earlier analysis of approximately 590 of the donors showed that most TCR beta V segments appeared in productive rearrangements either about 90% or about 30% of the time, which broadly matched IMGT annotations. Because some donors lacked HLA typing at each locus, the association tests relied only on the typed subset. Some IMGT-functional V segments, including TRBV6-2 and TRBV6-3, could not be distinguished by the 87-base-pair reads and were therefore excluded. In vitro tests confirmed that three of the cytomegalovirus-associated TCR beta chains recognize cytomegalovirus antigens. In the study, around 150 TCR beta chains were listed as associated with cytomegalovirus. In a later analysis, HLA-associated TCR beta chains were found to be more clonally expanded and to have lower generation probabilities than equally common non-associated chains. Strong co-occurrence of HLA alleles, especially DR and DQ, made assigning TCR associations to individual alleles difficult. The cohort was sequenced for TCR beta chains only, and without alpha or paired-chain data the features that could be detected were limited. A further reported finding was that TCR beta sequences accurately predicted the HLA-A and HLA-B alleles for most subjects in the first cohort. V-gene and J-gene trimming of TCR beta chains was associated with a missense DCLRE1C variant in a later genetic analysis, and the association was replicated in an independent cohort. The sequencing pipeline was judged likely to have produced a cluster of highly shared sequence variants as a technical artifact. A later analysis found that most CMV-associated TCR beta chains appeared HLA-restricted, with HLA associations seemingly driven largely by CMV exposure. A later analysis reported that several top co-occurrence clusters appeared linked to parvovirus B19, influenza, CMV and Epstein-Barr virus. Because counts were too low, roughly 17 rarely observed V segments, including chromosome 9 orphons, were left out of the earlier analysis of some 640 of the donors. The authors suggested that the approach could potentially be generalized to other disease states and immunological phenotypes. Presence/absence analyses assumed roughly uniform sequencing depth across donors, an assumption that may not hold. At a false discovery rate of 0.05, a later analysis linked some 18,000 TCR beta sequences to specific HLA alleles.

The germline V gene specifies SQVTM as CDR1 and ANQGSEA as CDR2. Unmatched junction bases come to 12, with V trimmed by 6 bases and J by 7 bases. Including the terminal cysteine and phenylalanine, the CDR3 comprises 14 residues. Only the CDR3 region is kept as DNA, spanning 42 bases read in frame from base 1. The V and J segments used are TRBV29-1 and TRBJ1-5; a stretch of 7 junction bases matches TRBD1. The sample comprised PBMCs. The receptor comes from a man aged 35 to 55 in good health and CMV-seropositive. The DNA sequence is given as TGCAGCGTAGGCTACGAGGGGGCGGGGCAGCCCCAGCATTTT. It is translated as CSVGYEGAGQPQHF. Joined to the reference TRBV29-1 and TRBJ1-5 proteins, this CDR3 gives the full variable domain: SAVISQKPSRDICQRGTSLTIQCQVDSQVTMMFWYRQQPGQSLTLIATANQGSEATYESGFVIDKFPISRPNLTFSTLTVSNMSPEDSSIYLCSVGYEGAGQPQHFGDGTRLSIL.